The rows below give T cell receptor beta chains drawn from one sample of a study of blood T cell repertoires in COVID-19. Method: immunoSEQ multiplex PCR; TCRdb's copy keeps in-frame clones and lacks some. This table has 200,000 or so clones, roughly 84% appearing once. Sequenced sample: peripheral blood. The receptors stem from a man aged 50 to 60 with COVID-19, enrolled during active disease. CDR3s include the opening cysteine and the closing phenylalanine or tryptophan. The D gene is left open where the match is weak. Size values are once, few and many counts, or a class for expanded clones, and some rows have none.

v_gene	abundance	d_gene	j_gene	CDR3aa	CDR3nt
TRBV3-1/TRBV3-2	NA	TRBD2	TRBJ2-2	CASSPLAGADTGELFF	TGTGCCAGCAGCCCACTAGCGGGAGCGGACACCGGGGAGCTGTTTTTT
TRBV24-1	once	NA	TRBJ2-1	CATSDPQGSSYNEQFF	TGTGCCACCAGTGACCCACAGGGAAGCTCCTACAATGAGCAGTTCTTC
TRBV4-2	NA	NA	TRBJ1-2	CASSQDQQALNYGYTF	TGTGCCAGCAGCCAAGATCAACAGGCTCTTAACTATGGCTACACCTTC
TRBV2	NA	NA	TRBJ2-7	CASSGGQTYEQYF	TGTGCCAGCAGTGGCGGCCAAACCTACGAGCAGTACTTC
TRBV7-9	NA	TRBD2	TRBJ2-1	CASSSSSGSYEQFF	TGTGCCAGCAGCTCCTCGAGCGGGAGCTATGAGCAGTTCTTC
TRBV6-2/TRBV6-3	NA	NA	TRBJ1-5	CASSAWGRGTYSNQPQHF	TGTGCCAGCAGCGCCTGGGGCAGGGGTACCTATAGCAATCAGCCCCAGCATTTT
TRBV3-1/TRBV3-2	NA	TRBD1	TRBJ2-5	CASSQRRDRETQYF	TGTGCCAGCAGCCAACGAAGGGACAGGGAGACCCAGTACTTC
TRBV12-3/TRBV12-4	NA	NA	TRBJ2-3	CASMSGNTDTQYF	TGTGCCAGCATGAGCGGAAACACAGATACGCAGTATTTT
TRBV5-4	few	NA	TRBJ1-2	CASSTPQGSANYGYTF	TGTGCCAGCAGCACCCCCCAGGGTTCTGCTAACTATGGCTACACCTTC
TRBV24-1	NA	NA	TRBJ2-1	CATSDPLAGDEQFF	TGTGCCACCAGTGATCCCTTGGCAGGGGATGAGCAGTTCTTC
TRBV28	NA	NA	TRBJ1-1	CASSLYTGMGTEAFF	TGTGCCAGCAGTTTATACACAGGGATGGGCACTGAAGCTTTCTTT
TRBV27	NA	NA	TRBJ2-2	CASSSSVGELFF	TGTGCCAGCAGTTCCTCGGTCGGGGAGCTGTTTTTT
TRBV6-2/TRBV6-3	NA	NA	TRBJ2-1	CASSASRGGEQFF	TGTGCCAGCAGTGCATCCAGGGGTGGCGAGCAGTTCTTC
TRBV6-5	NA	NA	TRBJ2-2	CASSYSRATTGELFF	TGTGCCAGCAGTTACTCACGAGCGACCACCGGGGAGCTGTTTTTT
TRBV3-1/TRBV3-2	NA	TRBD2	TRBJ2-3	CASSQGLANRDTQYF	TGTGCCAGCAGCCAAGGACTAGCGAACAGGGATACGCAGTATTTT
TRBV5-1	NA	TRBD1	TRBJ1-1	CASSRDRPGTEAFF	TGCGCCAGCAGCAGGGACAGACCGGGCACTGAAGCTTTCTTT
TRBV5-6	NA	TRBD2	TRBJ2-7	CASSLASSGAGQYF	TGTGCCAGCAGCTTGGCATCTAGCGGGGCCGGGCAGTACTTC
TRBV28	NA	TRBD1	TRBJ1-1	CASNTQGVAEAFF	TGTGCCAGCAATACCCAGGGGGTCGCTGAAGCTTTCTTT
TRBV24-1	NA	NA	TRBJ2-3	CATSDFVGGSTDTQYF	TGTGCCACCAGTGATTTTGTGGGGGGAAGCACAGATACGCAGTATTTT
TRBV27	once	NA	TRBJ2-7	CASSHGDSKYEQYF	TGTGCCAGCAGTCACGGCGACAGCAAATACGAGCAGTACTTC
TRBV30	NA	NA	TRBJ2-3	CAWSQGRADTQYF	TGTGCCTGGAGCCAGGGGAGGGCAGATACGCAGTATTTT
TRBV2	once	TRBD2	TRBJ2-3	CASRDSSGGSTDTQYF	TGTGCCAGCAGAGACTCTAGCGGGGGAAGCACAGATACGCAGTATTTT
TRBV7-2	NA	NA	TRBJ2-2	CASSFRVLGTGELFF	TGTGCCAGCAGCTTCCGGGTCCTTGGGACCGGGGAGCTGTTTTTT
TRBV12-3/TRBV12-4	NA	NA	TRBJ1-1	CASEQRGITFF	TGTGCCAGCGAACAACGCGGGATTACTTTCTTT
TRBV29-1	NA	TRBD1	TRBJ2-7	CSVSETGGSYEQYF	TGCAGCGTGAGCGAGACAGGGGGTTCGTACGAGCAGTACTTC
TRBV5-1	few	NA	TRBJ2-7	CASSLGQNYEQYF	TGCGCCAGCAGCTTGGGACAGAACTACGAGCAGTACTTC
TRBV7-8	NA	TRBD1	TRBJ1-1	CASSKDRVTEAFF	TGTGCCAGCAGTAAGGACAGGGTCACTGAAGCTTTCTTT
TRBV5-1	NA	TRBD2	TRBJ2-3	CASSRGPGLAGVRTDTQYF	TGCGCCAGCAGCCGCGGCCCGGGACTAGCGGGGGTACGCACAGATACGCAGTATTTT
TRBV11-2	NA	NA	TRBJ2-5	CASSDRGALGETQYF	TGTGCCAGCAGCGACCGGGGGGCCCTGGGAGAGACCCAGTACTTC
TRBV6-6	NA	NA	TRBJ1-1	CASREQGGGNTEAFF	TGTGCCAGCAGAGAACAGGGCGGGGGGAACACTGAAGCTTTCTTT
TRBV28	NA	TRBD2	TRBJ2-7	CASRIAGGTYEQYF	TGTGCCAGCAGGATAGCGGGGGGCACCTACGAGCAGTACTTC
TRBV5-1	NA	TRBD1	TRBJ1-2	CASSPDLQGSYGYTF	TGCGCCAGCAGCCCCGACCTACAGGGGTCATATGGCTACACCTTC
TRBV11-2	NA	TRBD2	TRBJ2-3	CASSSTSGSLFGQYF	TGTGCCAGCAGCTCCACTAGCGGGAGTCTTTTTGGGCAGTATTTT
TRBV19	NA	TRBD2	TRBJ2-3	CASSIEVSGSSDTQYF	TGTGCCAGCAGTATAGAGGTTAGCGGGAGTTCAGATACGCAGTATTTT
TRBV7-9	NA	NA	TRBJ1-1	CASSPGQRVTEAFF	TGTGCCAGCAGCCCCGGCCAGAGGGTGACTGAAGCTTTCTTT
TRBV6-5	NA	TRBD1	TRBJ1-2	CASSRLGTDSYGYTF	TGTGCCAGCAGTCGCCTCGGGACAGACAGCTATGGCTACACCTTC
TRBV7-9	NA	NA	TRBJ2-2	CASRGRNTGELFF	TGTGCCAGCCGCGGGCGGAACACCGGGGAGCTGTTTTTT
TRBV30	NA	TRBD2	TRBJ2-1	CAWNGGASSYNEQFF	TGTGCCTGGAACGGGGGGGCGAGCTCCTACAATGAGCAGTTCTTC
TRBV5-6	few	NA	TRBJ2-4	CASSGHRLDKNIQYF	TGTGCCAGCAGCGGACATCGTTTGGACAAAAACATTCAGTACTTC
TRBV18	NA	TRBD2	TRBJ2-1	CASSPGLAGGRNEQFF	TGTGCCAGCTCACCTGGACTAGCGGGGGGCCGCAATGAGCAGTTCTTC
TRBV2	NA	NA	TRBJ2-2	CASSEPPGAGSTGELFF	TGTGCCAGCAGTGAGCCCCCAGGGGCCGGCAGCACCGGGGAGCTGTTTTTT
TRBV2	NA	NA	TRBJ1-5	CASSEQGHHNQPQHF	TGTGCCAGCAGTGAACAGGGCCACCACAATCAGCCCCAGCATTTT